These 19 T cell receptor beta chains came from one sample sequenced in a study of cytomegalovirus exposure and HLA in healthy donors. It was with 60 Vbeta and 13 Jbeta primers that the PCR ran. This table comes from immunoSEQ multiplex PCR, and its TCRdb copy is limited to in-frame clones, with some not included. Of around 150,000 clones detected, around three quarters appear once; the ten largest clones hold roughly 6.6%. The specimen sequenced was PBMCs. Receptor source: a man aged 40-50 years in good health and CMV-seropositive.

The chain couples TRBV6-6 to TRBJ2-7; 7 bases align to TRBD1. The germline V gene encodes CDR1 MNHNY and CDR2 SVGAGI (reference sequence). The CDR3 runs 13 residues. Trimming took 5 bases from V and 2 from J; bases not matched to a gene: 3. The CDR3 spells CASSPTGAYEQYF. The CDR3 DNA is TGTGCCAGCAGTCCAACAGGGGCCTACGAGCAGTACTTC.

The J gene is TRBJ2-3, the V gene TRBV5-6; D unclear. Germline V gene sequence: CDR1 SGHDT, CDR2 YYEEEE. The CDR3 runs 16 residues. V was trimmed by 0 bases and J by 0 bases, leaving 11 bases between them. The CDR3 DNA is TGTGCCAGCAGCTTGGGTTCCCAGACTAGCACAGATACGCAGTATTTT. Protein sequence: CASSLGSQTSTDTQYF.

The chain's CDR3 is CASTSLWGDDYTF. The CDR3 region has the DNA TGTGCCAGCACCTCGTTGTGGGGCGACGACTACACCTTC. The chain employs TRBV5-6 and TRBJ1-2, with D tentatively TRBD1 (5 bases). The V end was cut by 6 bases, the J end by 10 bases, with 19 bases between. CDR1 is SGHDT, CDR2 YYEEEE, per germline. The CDR3 loop spans 13 amino acids.

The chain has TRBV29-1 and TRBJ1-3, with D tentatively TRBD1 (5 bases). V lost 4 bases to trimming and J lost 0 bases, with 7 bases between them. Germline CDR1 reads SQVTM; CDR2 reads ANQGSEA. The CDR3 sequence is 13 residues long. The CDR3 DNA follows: TGCAGCGTTGCCAGGGCCTCTGGAAACACCATATATTTT. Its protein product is CSVARASGNTIYF.

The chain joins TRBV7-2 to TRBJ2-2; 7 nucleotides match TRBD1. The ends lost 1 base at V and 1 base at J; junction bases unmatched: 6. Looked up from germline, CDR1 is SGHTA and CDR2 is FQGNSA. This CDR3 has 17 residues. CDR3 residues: CASSLEARTGNTGELFF. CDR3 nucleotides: TGTGCCAGCAGCTTAGAGGCTAGGACAGGGAACACCGGGGAGCTGTTTTTT.

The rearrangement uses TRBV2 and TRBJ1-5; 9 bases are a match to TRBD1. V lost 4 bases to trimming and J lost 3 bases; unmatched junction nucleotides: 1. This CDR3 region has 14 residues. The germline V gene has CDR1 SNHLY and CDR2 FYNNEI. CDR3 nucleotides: TGTGCCAGCAGTGGACAGGGGGACAATCAGCCCCAGCATTTT. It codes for CASSGQGDNQPQHF.

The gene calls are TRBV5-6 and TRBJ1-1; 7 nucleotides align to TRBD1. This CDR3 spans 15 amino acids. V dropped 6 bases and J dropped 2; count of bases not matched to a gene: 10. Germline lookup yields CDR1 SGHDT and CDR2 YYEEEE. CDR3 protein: CASITLGTANTEAFF. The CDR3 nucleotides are TGTGCCAGCATCACCTTGGGGACAGCTAACACTGAAGCTTTCTTT.

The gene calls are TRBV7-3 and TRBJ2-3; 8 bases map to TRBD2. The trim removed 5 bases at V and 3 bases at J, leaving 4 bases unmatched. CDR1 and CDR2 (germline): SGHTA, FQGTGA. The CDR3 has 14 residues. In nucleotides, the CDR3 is TGTGCCAGCAGCCTCGGGGGGGAGACAGATACGCAGTATTTT. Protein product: CASSLGGETDTQYF.

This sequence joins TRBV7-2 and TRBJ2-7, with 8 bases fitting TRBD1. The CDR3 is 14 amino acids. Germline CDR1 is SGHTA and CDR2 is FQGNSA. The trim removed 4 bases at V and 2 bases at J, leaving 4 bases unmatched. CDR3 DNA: TGTGCCAGCAGCTCCGGACAGGGCCCCTACGAGCAGTACTTC. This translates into CASSSGQGPYEQYF.

CDR3 sequence: CASEEGGKLFF. In DNA, the CDR3 is TGCGCCAGCGAGGAGGGTGGAAAACTGTTTTTT. The V call is TRBV5-1, the J call TRBJ1-4; D is uncertain. This CDR3 region has 11 residues. The germline V gene has CDR1 SGHRS and CDR2 YFSETQ. V was cut by 7 bases and J by 10 bases, with 11 bases left in between.

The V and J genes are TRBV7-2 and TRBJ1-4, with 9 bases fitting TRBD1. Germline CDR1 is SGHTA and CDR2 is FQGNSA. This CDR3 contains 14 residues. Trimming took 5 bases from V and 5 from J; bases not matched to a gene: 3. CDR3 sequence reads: CASSQDRGNEKLFF. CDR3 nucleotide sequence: TGTGCCAGCAGCCAGGACAGGGGCAATGAAAAACTGTTTTTT.

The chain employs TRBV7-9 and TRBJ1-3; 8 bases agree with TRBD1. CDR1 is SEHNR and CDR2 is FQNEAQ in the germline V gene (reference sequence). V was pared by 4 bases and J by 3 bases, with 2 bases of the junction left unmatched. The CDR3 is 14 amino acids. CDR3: CASSSTGDGNTIYF. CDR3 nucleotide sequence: TGTGCCAGCAGCTCGACAGGGGATGGAAACACCATATATTTT.

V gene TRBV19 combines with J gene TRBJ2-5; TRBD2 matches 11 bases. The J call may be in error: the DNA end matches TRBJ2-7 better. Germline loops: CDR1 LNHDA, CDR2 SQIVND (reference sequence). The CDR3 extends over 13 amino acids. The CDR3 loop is CASSGTSGYEQYF. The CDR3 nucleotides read TGTGCCAGCTCCGGGACTAGCGGCTACGAGCAGTACTTC.

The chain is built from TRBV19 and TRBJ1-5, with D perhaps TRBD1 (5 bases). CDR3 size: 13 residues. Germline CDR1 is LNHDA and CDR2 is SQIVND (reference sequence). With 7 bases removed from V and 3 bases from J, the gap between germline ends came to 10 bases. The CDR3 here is CASTARDNQPQHF. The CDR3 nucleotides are TGTGCCAGTACCGCCAGGGACAATCAGCCCCAGCATTTT.

CDR3 in amino acids: CASSRGTGYDYGYTF. The CDR3 region has the DNA TGTGCCAGCAGCCGCGGGACAGGGTACGACTATGGCTACACCTTC. This chain links TRBV11-2 with TRBJ1-2; 9 bases are a match to TRBD1. Germline CDR1 reads SGHAT; CDR2 reads FQNNGV. This CDR3 is 15 amino acids long. V was pared by 5 bases and J by 3 bases, with 7 bases of the junction left unmatched.

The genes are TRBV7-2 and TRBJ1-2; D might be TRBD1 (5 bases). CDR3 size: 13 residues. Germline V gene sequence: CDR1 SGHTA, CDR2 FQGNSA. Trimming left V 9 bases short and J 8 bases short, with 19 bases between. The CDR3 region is CASVRGMLGGYTF. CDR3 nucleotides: TGTGCCAGTGTAAGGGGCATGCTTGGGGGCTACACCTTC.

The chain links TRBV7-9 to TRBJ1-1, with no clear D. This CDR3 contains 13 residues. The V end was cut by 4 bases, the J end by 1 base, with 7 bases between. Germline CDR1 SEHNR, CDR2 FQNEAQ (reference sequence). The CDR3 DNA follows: TGTGCCAGCAGCTCACGGGGGAACACTGAAGCTTTCTTT. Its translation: CASSSRGNTEAFF.

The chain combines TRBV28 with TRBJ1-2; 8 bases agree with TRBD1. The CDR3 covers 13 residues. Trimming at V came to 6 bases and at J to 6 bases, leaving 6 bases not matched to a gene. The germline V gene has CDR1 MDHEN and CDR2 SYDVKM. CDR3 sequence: CASSLDRVDGYTF. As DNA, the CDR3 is TGTGCCAGCAGCCTGGACAGGGTAGATGGCTACACCTTC.

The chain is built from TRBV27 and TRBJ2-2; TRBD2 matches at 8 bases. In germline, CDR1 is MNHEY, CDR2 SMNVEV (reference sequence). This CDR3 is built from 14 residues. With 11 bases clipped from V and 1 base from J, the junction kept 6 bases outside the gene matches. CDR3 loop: CAPSGGQNTGELFF. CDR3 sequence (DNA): TGTGCCCCCTCGGGGGGGCAGAACACCGGGGAGCTGTTTTTT.